A single sample gave rise to the 27 T cell receptor beta chains below, sequenced in a study of control samples from healthy donors and cancer patients. Profiling relied on immunoSEQ multiplex PCR, and the TCRdb table lists in-frame clones only, not all of them. The table records 30,000 or so clones, 70% to 90% of them present only once. The sample taken for sequencing was formalin-fixed, paraffin-embedded tissue. The receptors were sampled from a female donor with melanoma.

Only one count was recorded for this clone. J is TRBJ2-1 and V is TRBV2; 8 bases map to TRBD2. The CDR3 contains 15 residues. V was pared by 8 bases and J by 0 bases, with 6 bases of the junction left unmatched. The germline gives CDR1 SNHLY, CDR2 FYNNEI. Written as DNA, the CDR3 is TGTGCCAGCTCCCGGGCGGGAGGCTCCTACAATGAGCAGTTCTTC. This gives the protein CASSRAGGSYNEQFF.

This chain connects TRBV20-1 to TRBJ1-4; D ambiguous. V was pared by 6 bases and J by 6 bases, with 8 bases between. Germline CDR1 DFQATT, CDR2 SNEGSKA (reference sequence). The CDR3 has 11 residues. The CDR3 region has the DNA TGCAGTGCCGCCCTGTATGAAAAACTGTTTTTT. Amino acids: CSAALYEKLFF.

This chain joins TRBV5-4 and TRBJ2-3; D is possibly TRBD2 (5 bases). Germline CDR1 is SGHNT and CDR2 is YYREEE (reference sequence). This CDR3 is built from 16 residues. V was trimmed by 1 base and J by 2 bases, leaving 14 bases between them. In DNA form, the CDR3 reads TGTGCCAGCAGCTTGAGCCCGGAAGGACTCACAGATACGCAGTATTTT. This sequence encodes CASSLSPEGLTDTQYF.

V usage is TRBV6-6 and J usage is TRBJ1-6; D remains unclear. CDR1 is MNHNY, CDR2 SVGAGI, per germline (reference sequence). V was trimmed by 8 bases and J by 3 bases, leaving 11 bases between them. This CDR3 is built from 14 residues. The CDR3 here is CASWRDLYNSPLHF. The CDR3 nucleotides are TGTGCCAGCTGGCGAGACCTCTATAATTCACCCCTCCACTTT.

V usage is TRBV2 and J usage is TRBJ1-1, with 10 bases aligning to TRBD1. Germline lookup yields CDR1 SNHLY and CDR2 FYNNEI. The length of the CDR3 is 14 residues. The ends lost 6 bases at V and 5 bases at J; junction bases unmatched: 6. The CDR3 is CASRRQGAGTEAFF. The CDR3 region has the DNA TGTGCCAGCAGGCGACAGGGGGCTGGTACTGAAGCTTTCTTT.

The chain combines TRBV6-6 with TRBJ2-1; 9 bases are a match to TRBD2. CDR3 length: 15 residues. V shed 7 bases, J shed 3 bases, and the junction held 7 bases outside the gene matches. Germline-derived CDR1 and CDR2 are MNHNY and SVGAGI (reference sequence). The CDR3 loop is CASMWTSDFYNEQFF. The DNA of the CDR3 is TGTGCCAGCATGTGGACTAGCGACTTCTACAATGAGCAGTTCTTC.

The chain combines TRBV5-1 with TRBJ2-7, with 10 nucleotides matching TRBD2. Unmatched junction bases numbered 3, after V lost 4 bases and J lost 2 bases. CDR1 SGHRS and CDR2 YFSETQ come from the germline V gene. The CDR3 is made up of 14 amino acids. For the CDR3, the DNA is TGCGCCAGCAGCATTAGCGGGGGGACCTACGAGCAGTACTTC. This encodes CASSISGGTYEQYF.

V and J are TRBV12-3 or TRBV12-4 and TRBJ2-1, with D possibly TRBD2 on 5 matching bases. V gave up 8 bases and J gave up 10 bases, with 15 bases separating them. CDR3 size: 12 residues. CDR3 DNA: TGTGCCAGCGCGTACTCCGAGCGGGAGCAGTTCTTC. It codes for CASAYSEREQFF.

This chain uses TRBV2 with TRBJ2-7; possible D gene TRBD2, 6 bases. This CDR3 region has 13 residues. Germline CDR1 is SNHLY and CDR2 is FYNNEI. The V and J ends lost 3 bases and 6 bases respectively, with 12 bases between them. The CDR3 loop reads CASSEAGMGEQYF. CDR3 nucleotide sequence: TGTGCCAGCAGTGAGGCGGGAATGGGCGAGCAGTACTTC.

The chain carries TRBV7-9 and TRBJ1-2; 9 bases are a match to TRBD1. This CDR3 is built from 16 residues. CDR1 is SEHNR and CDR2 is FQNEAQ in the germline V gene (reference sequence). Trimming cost V 4 bases and J 5 bases; bases outside gene matches: 11. The CDR3 is CASSSPGTGFKYGYTF. The CDR3 bases are TGTGCCAGCAGCTCCCCCGGGACAGGGTTTAAGTATGGCTACACCTTC. The whole variable domain, filled in from reference TRBV7-9 and TRBJ1-2, reads DTGVSQNPRHKITKRGQNVTFRCDPISEHNRLYWYRQTLGQGPEFLTYFQNEAQLEKSRLLSDRFSAERPKGSFSTLEIQRTEQGDSAMYLCASSSPGTGFKYGYTFGSGTRLTVV.

This sequence joins TRBV19 and TRBJ2-3; perhaps TRBD2 as D (5 bases). This CDR3 contains 16 residues. V was trimmed by 4 bases and J by 7 bases, leaving 21 bases between them. Germline V lookup: CDR1 LNHDA, CDR2 SQIVND (reference sequence). The CDR3 region is CASSKTGPRGTNTQYF. The DNA of the CDR3 is TGTGCCAGTAGTAAGACGGGCCCCCGGGGTACGAATACGCAGTATTTT.

This chain connects TRBV15 to TRBJ1-5; no firm D call. V was pared by 0 bases and J by 4 bases, with 10 bases between. The CDR3 length is 15 residues. Germline values: CDR1 LNHNV, CDR2 YYDKDF (reference sequence). The CDR3 sequence: CATSREQQENQPQHF. CDR3 sequence (DNA): TGTGCCACCAGCAGAGAACAGCAGGAGAATCAGCCCCAGCATTTT.

This rearrangement joins TRBV18 to TRBJ1-3; D might be TRBD1 (5 bases). CDR3 length: 15 amino acids. Germline V gene data show CDR1 as KGHSH and CDR2 as LQKENI. Between the trimmed V and J ends, which lost 6 bases and 0 bases, there was a span of 12 bases. CDR3 region: CASSPGTASGNTIYF. In DNA, the CDR3 is TGTGCCAGCTCGCCTGGGACTGCCTCTGGAAACACCATATATTTT.

This clone has a handful of counts. V is TRBV5-1 and J is TRBJ2-2; TRBD2 matches 8 bases. The CDR3 contains 15 residues. Germline V gene lookup returns CDR1 SGHRS and CDR2 YFSETQ. V gave up 8 bases and J gave up 2 bases; unmatched junction bases: 8. Here the CDR3 reads CASSQREGNTGELFF. CDR3 in DNA: TGCGCCAGTTCCCAACGGGAGGGCAACACCGGGGAGCTGTTTTTT.

The chain employs TRBV5-1 and TRBJ2-1; 11 bases fit TRBD2. The CDR3 extends over 13 amino acids. Germline loops: CDR1 SGHRS, CDR2 YFSETQ. V trimming: 7 bases; J trimming: 5 bases; junction bases outside the gene matches: 2. CDR3 loop: CASGTSGHNEQFF. CDR3 in DNA: TGCGCCAGCGGGACTAGCGGTCACAATGAGCAGTTCTTC.

The chain combines TRBV18 with TRBJ1-1, with 7 bases fitting TRBD1. There are 13 residues in the CDR3. The germline V gene encodes CDR1 KGHSH and CDR2 LQKENI. V lost 4 bases to trimming and J lost 1 base; unmatched junction nucleotides: 0. CDR3 residues: CASSRQGNTEAFF. The DNA for the CDR3 is TGTGCCAGCTCACGACAGGGGAACACTGAAGCTTTCTTT.

The J gene is TRBJ1-5, the V gene TRBV6-2 or TRBV6-3, with D hard to call. The germline gives CDR1 MNHEY, CDR2 SVGEGT. V was trimmed by 4 bases and J by 8 bases, leaving 12 bases between them. This CDR3 has 13 amino acids. The CDR3: CASSFPPGKPQHF. CDR3 in DNA: TGTGCCAGCAGTTTTCCCCCCGGGAAGCCCCAGCATTTT.

V is TRBV19 and J is TRBJ2-1; D is perhaps TRBD2 (5 bases). The germline CDR1 and CDR2 sequences are LNHDA and SQIVND (reference sequence). The CDR3 contains 16 residues. The V end was cut by 0 bases, the J end by 5 bases, with 14 bases between. CDR3 bases: TGTGCCAGTAGTATAGATGAGGGAGTGAGACACAATGAGCAGTTCTTC. Protein product: CASSIDEGVRHNEQFF.

The rearrangement joins TRBV5-4 to TRBJ2-3; 9 positions match TRBD2. The V gene's germline CDR1 is SGHNT and CDR2 YYREEE (reference sequence). J was trimmed by 1 base and V by 4 bases; bases with no gene match: 16. CDR3 length equals 19 residues. Here the CDR3 DNA reads TGTGCCAGCAGCCTTTCTGGGTTTAGCGGGAGATGGGGCACAGATACGCAGTATTTT. It encodes CASSLSGFSGRWGTDTQYF.

This clone appeared once. The chain uses TRBV6-1 and TRBJ1-3; D is unresolved. Trimming took 2 bases from V and 0 from J, leaving 11 bases between them. Germline V gene lookup returns CDR1 MNHNS and CDR2 SASEGT. The CDR3 has 16 residues. CDR3: CASSEQEGFSGNTIYF. For the CDR3, the DNA is TGTGCCAGCAGTGAACAAGAAGGTTTCTCTGGAAACACCATATATTTT.

CDR3 DNA: TGTGCCAGCAGTTTCGGACGGAAAGGGGGCTACACCTTC. Translated: CASSFGRKGGYTF. This sequence joins TRBV12-3 or TRBV12-4 and TRBJ1-2; no reliable D call. There are 13 residues in the CDR3. Trimming removed 3 bases from V and 8 bases from J, with 13 bases in between.

The chain carries TRBV5-1 and TRBJ1-1; no clear D. This CDR3 has 13 residues. Trimming took off 2 bases at V and 5 bases at J, with 10 bases between the two ends. Looked up from germline, CDR1 is SGHRS and CDR2 is YFSETQ. CDR3 coding DNA: TGCGCCAGCAGCTTTGAAGGATTAACTGAAGCTTTCTTT. Amino acids: CASSFEGLTEAFF. Drawing the rest from reference TRBV5-1 and TRBJ1-1, the complete variable domain is KAGVTQTPRYLIKTRGQQVTLSCSPISGHRSVSWYQQTPGQGLQFLFEYFSETQRNKGNFPGRFSGRQFSNSRSEMNVSTLELGDSALYLCASSFEGLTEAFFGQGTRLTVV.

The chain carries TRBV13 and TRBJ2-1, with D hard to call. V lost 3 bases and J 12 bases, leaving 9 bases between the germline ends. This CDR3 is 11 amino acids long. Looked up from germline, CDR1 is PRHDT and CDR2 is FYEKMQ (reference sequence). The CDR3 is CASSFQQVQFF. Written as DNA, the CDR3 is TGTGCCAGCAGCTTCCAGCAGGTGCAGTTCTTC.

J is TRBJ1-1 and V is TRBV19; D ambiguous. The CDR3 contains 14 residues. Between the trimmed V and J ends, which lost 5 bases and 4 bases, there was a span of 14 bases. Looked up from germline, CDR1 is LNHDA and CDR2 is SQIVND (reference sequence). The CDR3: CASSHPRAGTEAFF. The CDR3 DNA sequence: TGTGCCAGTAGTCACCCGCGGGCGGGCACTGAAGCTTTCTTT.

This clone was seen a single time. The genes are TRBV7-9 and TRBJ1-2; D not resolved. The CDR3 is 12 residues long. V was clipped by 2 bases and J by 4 bases, with 5 bases between them. Germline V gene lookup returns CDR1 SEHNR and CDR2 FQNEAQ (reference sequence). In DNA, the CDR3 is TGTGCCAGCAGCTTAACGGGCTATGGCTACACCTTC. Protein: CASSLTGYGYTF.

This sequence joins TRBV6-5 and TRBJ2-7, with a weak D call TRBD1 (5 bases). The CDR3 spans 14 residues. The V gene's germline CDR1 is MNHEY and CDR2 SVGAGI. Deletions cut 4 bases from V and 1 base from J, with 11 bases between. The chain's CDR3 is CASSSRQTSYEQYF. The CDR3 nucleotides are TGTGCCAGCAGTTCTCGACAGACATCCTACGAGCAGTACTTC.

CDR3 in amino acids: CASSRIAGGSGELFF. The CDR3, as DNA: TGTGCCAGCAGCCGCATAGCGGGAGGATCGGGGGAGCTGTTTTTT. The chain recombines TRBV3-1 (or the pseudogene TRBV3-2) with TRBJ2-2; 10 bases are shared with TRBD2. Trimming at V came to 4 bases and at J to 8 bases, leaving 7 bases not matched to a gene. The CDR3 totals 15 residues. Germline lookup yields CDR1 LGHDT and CDR2 YNNKEL (reference sequence).